Listed below are T cell receptor beta chains from one sample, sequenced in a study of shared clonotypes between healthy human individuals. The protocol was immunoSEQ multiplex PCR, while the TCRdb copy is restricted to in-frame clones and leaves out a portion. Seen here are about 750,000 clones, roughly 92% observed once, and the top ten hold around 24%. The sample consisted of naive CD8+ T cells sorted from blood. The receptors were gathered from a man between 25 and 39 years old in good health. CDR3s include the opening cysteine and the closing phenylalanine or tryptophan. Each record gives: V gene, CDR3 protein.

TRBV27 | CASGPAGGGGNNEQFF
TRBV4-1 | CASSQAGGLNGEQFF
TRBV19 | CASTAGPNQPQHF
TRBV14 | CASSQVDWGASTNEKLFF
TRBV15 | CATSPPRGGFADTQYF
TRBV19 | CASTWNGEMNTEAFF
TRBV7-8 | CASSLRVPYEQYF
TRBV27 | CASGGGSSSYEQYF
TRBV19 | CASSGISTDTQYF
TRBV19 | CASSIVAPPGNTEAFF
TRBV11-2 | CASSPPRSYEQYF
TRBV4-3 | CASSQDFSAGEAYEQYF
TRBV4-1 | CASSQVYTGAAEAFF
TRBV27 | CASSLVRNFPEAFF
TRBV19 | CASSDLPWDRGYNEQFF
TRBV5-1 | CASSHGTGGLLNIQYF
TRBV5-1 | CASSSIDRGNEKLFF
TRBV29-1 | CSVPAPGQPLYEQYF
TRBV7-9 | CASSPVDSIEQYF
TRBV29-1 | CSMRPESSWRSYNEQFF
TRBV6-5 | CASSYLQEKYNEQFF
TRBV4-1 | CASSRTGAPNTGELFF
TRBV2 | CASSITGTYYGYTF
TRBV10-3 | CAISGPKDTGELFF
TRBV2 | CASTGQGAADTQYF
TRBV7-9 | CASSSTRGQGARDEQYF
TRBV7-9 | CASSPDSLNYNEQFF
TRBV28 | CASSSRDSSFYEQYF
TRBV25-1 | CASSWLAGAYNEQFF
TRBV5-6 | CASSLGGISNEKLFF
TRBV6-5 | CASSYSVGGNEQYF
TRBV2 | CASSEVRDFPYEQYF
TRBV6-4 | CASSEAPFGGTGELFF
TRBV27 | CASRLASTYEQYF
TRBV27 | CASSLKGGSYEQYF
TRBV4-1 | CASSQDPGLAGYEQYF
TRBV9 | CASSLPGTPQETQYF
TRBV6-5 | CASTTGPFYEQYF
TRBV6-1 | CASSEAWAFF
TRBV6-1 | CASSDAALAPRDEQFF
TRBV9 | CASTGKLDNEQFF
TRBV27 | CASSLFPRGLSYNEQFF
TRBV9 | CASSPTGGNEQFF
TRBV5-6 | CASSLGQAGNQPQHF
TRBV7-8 | CASILIGAYNEQFF
TRBV28 | CASSLVGGTQNEQFF
TRBV2 | CAIGTKGPEQYF
TRBV4-2 | CASNSLRQGNYEQYF
TRBV12-5 | CASGLVRGRRAAYPYEQFF
TRBV19 | CASSIADGYEQYF
TRBV28 | CASYSGNWDTGELFF